One and the same sample provided the 24 T cell receptor beta chains below, sequenced in a study of early T cells in non-severe SARS-CoV-2 infection (dated by TCRdb to the early 2020s). Libraries were made using 5' RACE. TCRdb lists the instrument as NextSeq 500. In-frame beta chains were kept once TCRdb had trimmed the public reads at Q25 with fastp and called clones with MiXCR. For every CDR3 protein sequence, its rows merge into one entry that carries the most common genes and DNA. For this sample there are about 28,000 distinct CDR3 sequences; approximately 6.6% appear just once. Of the sample, 34% is held by the ten largest clones. The specimen comprised whole blood, sampled at baseline. These receptors all come from an adult who was a healthcare worker with PCR-confirmed SARS-CoV-2 infection or an uninfected control (not recorded which).

The table lists this clonotype with many counts. The chain links TRBV29-1 to TRBJ2-3; D gene unclear. Germline V gene lookup returns CDR1 SQVTM and CDR2 ANQGSEA. The CDR3 sequence is 12 residues long. Between the trimmed V and J ends, which lost 6 bases and 0 bases, there was a span of 7 bases. CDR3 DNA sequence: TGCAGCGTAGACATCAGCACAGATACGCAGTATTTT. This sequence encodes CSVDISTDTQYF.

This clonotype showed up many times. The chain joins TRBV7-2 to TRBJ2-7; a weak D match, TRBD2 (6 bases). The CDR3 consists of 14 residues. The V gene lost 5 bases and the J gene lost 1 base, with 12 bases spanning the gap. Germline V CDR1 and CDR2: SGHTA, FQGNSA. For the CDR3, the DNA is TGTGCCAGCAGCGCCCGGACTATTTCCTACGAGCAGTACTTC. Translation: CASSARTISYEQYF. The complete variable domain, with remaining parts taken from reference TRBV7-2 and TRBJ2-7, reads GAGVSQSPSNKVTEKGKDVELRCDPISGHTALYWYRQSLGQGLEFLIYFQGNSAPDKSGLPSDRFSAERTGGSVSTLTIQRTQQEDSAVYLCASSARTISYEQYFGPGTRLTVT.

This clonotype has a count of ten or more. The V and J genes are TRBV19 and TRBJ2-1, with D possibly matching TRBD1 (5 bases). The length of the CDR3 is 13 residues. The V end was cut by 5 bases, the J end by 6 bases, with 11 bases between. CDR1 and CDR2 (germline): LNHDA, SQIVND (reference sequence). The CDR3 DNA reads as TGTGCCAGTAGTGCGCAGGGCCGCAATGAGCAGTTCTTC. Protein sequence: CASSAQGRNEQFF.

This clonotype was counted at least ten times. The chain employs TRBV18 and TRBJ2-7; TRBD2 is a possible D gene (5 bases). V was trimmed by 0 bases and J by 6 bases, leaving 12 bases between them. The CDR3 length is 14 residues. The germline V gene has CDR1 KGHSH and CDR2 LQKENI. The CDR3 spells CASSPPALAGEQYF. The CDR3 nucleotides are TGTGCCAGCTCACCACCAGCGCTAGCTGGCGAGCAGTACTTC.

This clonotype was observed a handful of times. The chain joins TRBV12-3 or TRBV12-4 to TRBJ1-1; TRBD1 is a possible D gene (5 bases). The CDR3 consists of 15 residues. V was pared by 3 bases and J by 0 bases, with 11 bases between. CDR3 DNA: TGTGCCAGCAGTTTTTGGGGCGGCATGAACACTGAAGCTTTCTTT. Translated, it gives CASSFWGGMNTEAFF.

This clonotype was seen at least ten times. Here the CDR3 DNA reads TGCAGTGCTAGAGGATTAGACAGGGTGAGGAACACTGAAGCTTTCTTT. As protein: CSARGLDRVRNTEAFF. The V gene is TRBV20-1, the J gene TRBJ1-1, with 7 bases matching TRBD1. Germline V CDR1 and CDR2: DFQATT, SNEGSKA (reference sequence). The CDR3 has 16 amino acids. The J segment lost 1 base and the V segment lost 1 base, leaving 9 bases of the junction unmatched.

Concerning this clonotype: A much larger clone lies a single base off, so this may be a read error. The chain is built from TRBV12-3 or TRBV12-4 and TRBJ1-3; perhaps TRBD1 as D (5 bases). The CDR3 consists of 13 residues. The V and J ends lost 5 bases and 9 bases respectively, with 14 bases between them. CDR3 residues: CASSRGVVTTIYF. The CDR3 DNA follows: TGTGCCAGCAGTCGGGGGGTAGTAACCACCATATATTTT.

This clonotype was observed a few times. The genes are TRBV20-1 and TRBJ1-5, with D unclear. Germline lookup yields CDR1 DFQATT and CDR2 SNEGSKA (reference sequence). V lost 0 bases and J lost 4, with 10 bases in between. CDR3 length: 14 amino acids. The CDR3 spells CSARDPAKNQPQHF. The CDR3 DNA sequence: TGCAGTGCTAGAGATCCAGCCAAAAATCAGCCCCAGCATTTT.

In this sample, this clonotype turned up many times. CDR3 DNA: TGTGCCAGCAGTCCACTCGGACTAGCGGGCACAGATACGCAGTATTTT. The encoded protein is CASSPLGLAGTDTQYF. The chain couples TRBV28 to TRBJ2-3, with 10 bases aligning to TRBD2. V shed 5 bases, J shed 1 base, and the junction held 6 bases outside the gene matches. The CDR3 consists of 16 residues. Per germline, CDR1 MDHEN and CDR2 SYDVKM.

On this clonotype itself: A much larger clone differs from this one at a single base, so this may be a read error. V and J are TRBV5-6 and TRBJ2-3; TRBD2 is a possible D gene (6 bases). Looked up from germline, CDR1 is SGHDT and CDR2 is YYEEEE. The CDR3 is 16 residues long. CDR3 loop: CVSSLGWRGGTDTQYF. As DNA, the CDR3 is TGTGTCAGCAGCTTAGGGTGGAGGGGCGGCACAGATACGCAGTATTTT.

This clonotype was seen a few times. An end of the junction does not agree with germline; a read error may underlie this. The rearrangement uses TRBV3-1 and TRBJ1-1; D call uncertain. Germline CDR1 LGHDT, CDR2 YNNKEL (reference sequence). The CDR3 is 13 residues long. The CDR3 DNA follows: TGTGTCAGCAGCCAAGCACTGAACACTGAAGCTTTCTTT. Translation: CVSSQALNTEAFF.

This clonotype was counted only a few times. The chain employs TRBV6-2 or TRBV6-3 and TRBJ2-5; D is ambiguous. The CDR3 is made up of 15 amino acids. V was clipped by 0 bases and J by 3 bases, with 11 bases between them. CDR1 and CDR2 from the germline V gene are MNHEY and SVGEGT. In DNA form, the CDR3 reads TGTGCCAGCAGTTACTCGAAGACACTTAAAGAGACCCAGTACTTC. Translated, it gives CASSYSKTLKETQYF.

This clonotype was found many times. CDR3 nucleotide sequence: TGTGCCAGCAGCCATGGGGCATTTTTTGATGAGCAGTTCTTC. This encodes CASSHGAFFDEQFF. The chain combines TRBV4-2 with TRBJ2-1, with D possibly TRBD1 on 5 matching bases. Trimming removed 3 bases at V and 8 bases at J, with 14 bases between. The CDR3 is made up of 14 amino acids. Germline V CDR1 and CDR2: LGHNA, YNFKEQ.

This clonotype was found many times. V is TRBV7-8 and J is TRBJ2-1, with TRBD2 matching over 11 bases. The CDR3 covers 16 residues. Per the germline V gene, CDR1 is SGHVS and CDR2 is FQNEAQ. V was pared by 2 bases and J by 4 bases, with 4 bases of the junction left unmatched. In DNA, the CDR3 is TGTGCCAGCAGCTTAAGGACTAGCGGGCGTTACAATGAGCAGTTCTTC. Translation gives CASSLRTSGRYNEQFF.

This clonotype was recorded at least ten times. The rearrangement joins TRBV11-3 to TRBJ2-3; no reliable D call. CDR3 length equals 16 residues. Germline V gives CDR1 SGHNT, CDR2 YENEEA. V lost 0 bases to trimming and J lost 8 bases, with 18 bases between them. CDR3 DNA sequence: TGTGCCAGCAGCTTAGAGTCCGGGCCCTCCGGTGGTACGCAGTATTTT. Its translation is CASSLESGPSGGTQYF.

Note on this clonotype: This clone may be a read error of a much larger clone one base away. This rearrangement joins TRBV4-3 to TRBJ1-1; the match to TRBD1 covers 7 bases. CDR1 LGHNA and CDR2 YSLEER come from the germline V gene. Trimming cost V 3 bases and J 3 bases; bases outside gene matches: 25. The CDR3 covers 21 residues. The CDR3 loop reads CASSHEGPRQGFSFGDTEAFF. The CDR3, as DNA: TGCGCCAGCAGCCATGAGGGCCCCCGACAGGGATTTTCGTTCGGGGACACTGAAGCTTTCTTT.

There are many counts of this clonotype. V and J are TRBV24-1 and TRBJ2-1, with TRBD2 as a possible D gene (6 bases). This CDR3 has 14 residues. With 3 bases removed from V and 5 bases from J, the gap between germline ends came to 10 bases. CDR1 and CDR2 from the germline V gene are KGHDR and SFDVKD. CDR3 DNA: TGTGCCACCAGTGATCGGGACTTCCACAATGAGCAGTTCTTC. It yields the protein CATSDRDFHNEQFF.

In its sample, this clonotype was seen many times. The chain links TRBV5-1 to TRBJ2-1, with 9 bases identical to TRBD2. Per germline, CDR1 SGHRS and CDR2 YFSETQ. This CDR3 has 15 residues. The V segment lost 0 bases and the J segment 2 bases; nucleotides outside the gene matches: 0. CDR3: CASSLGTSAYNEQFF. The CDR3 DNA reads TGCGCCAGCAGCTTGGGGACTAGCGCCTACAATGAGCAGTTCTTC.

As for this clonotype: This may stem from a read error, because a much larger clone lies one nucleotide away. The chain links TRBV7-2 to TRBJ2-7; D unresolved. V was clipped by 1 base and J by 6 bases, with 10 bases between them. This CDR3 has 13 residues. Germline assignment: CDR1 SGHTA and CDR2 FQGNSA. The DNA of the CDR3 is TGTGCCAGCAGCTTAGGGCTAAAAAGCGAGCAGTACTTC. Protein: CASSLGLKSEQYF. The full variable domain, its missing parts supplied by reference TRBV7-2 and TRBJ2-7, is GAGVSQSPSNKVTEKGKDVELRCDPISGHTALYWYRQSLGQGLEFLIYFQGNSAPDKSGLPSDRFSAERTGGSVSTLTIQRTQQEDSAVYLCASSLGLKSEQYFGPGTRLTVT.

This clonotype was recorded many times. The chain joins TRBV6-2 or TRBV6-3 to TRBJ2-5; 9 bases line up with TRBD1. The CDR3 extends over 17 amino acids. Germline assignment: CDR1 MNHEY and CDR2 SVGEGT. V was pared by 0 bases and J by 1 base, with 6 bases of the junction left unmatched. The CDR3 DNA follows: TGTGCCAGCAGTTACTCGATCCGGGACAGGGTCCAAGAGACCCAGTACTTC. Translation: CASSYSIRDRVQETQYF.

The chain uses TRBV11-3 and TRBJ2-2; the D gene is possibly TRBD2 (6 bases). CDR3 length: 15 residues. CDR1 and CDR2 from the germline V gene are SGHNT and YENEEA. V was cut by 6 bases and J by 2 bases, with 13 bases left in between. CDR3 in amino acids: CASSHSGGNTGELFF. The CDR3 DNA reads as TGTGCCAGCAGTCATTCCGGGGGTAACACCGGGGAGCTGTTTTTT.

This clonotype was observed at least ten times. This chain connects TRBV24-1 to TRBJ1-1, with a possible D match to TRBD1 (6 bases). V was trimmed by 3 bases and J by 7 bases, leaving 11 bases between them. The CDR3 loop spans 13 amino acids. Germline V gives CDR1 KGHDR, CDR2 SFDVKD. The CDR3: CATSDPGGNEAFF. CDR3 in DNA: TGTGCCACCAGTGATCCGGGGGGCAATGAAGCTTTCTTT.

This clonotype was observed at least ten times. The genes are TRBV7-6 and TRBJ1-1; no clear D gene. The CDR3 totals 15 residues. Germline-derived CDR1 and CDR2 are SGHVS and FNYEAQ. V lost 5 bases and J lost 1, with 14 bases in between. The DNA of the CDR3 is TGTGCCAGCAGCCAGTCCCGGTCACCGAACACTGAAGCTTTCTTT. Translated: CASSQSRSPNTEAFF. The variable domain in full, completed from reference TRBV7-6 and TRBJ1-1, reads GAGVSQSPRYKVTKRGQDVALRCDPISGHVSLYWYRQALGQGPEFLTYFNYEAQQDKSGLPNDRFSAERPEGSISTLTIQRTEQRDSAMYRCASSQSRSPNTEAFFGQGTRLTVV.

This clonotype was seen many times. The V and J genes are TRBV18 and TRBJ2-5; 9 nucleotides match TRBD1. In germline, CDR1 is KGHSH, CDR2 LQKENI. The V and J ends lost 3 bases and 4 bases, in that order; junction bases with no gene match: 12. The CDR3 runs to 17 residues. CDR3 sequence (DNA): TGTGCCAGCTCACCCATACCTCCGACAGGGGGTAGAGAGACCCAGTACTTC. Translation: CASSPIPPTGGRETQYF.